These 9 T cell receptor beta chains were all obtained from the same sample, sequenced in a study of T cell repertoires in cytomegalovirus infection. TCRdb re-called the reads with MiXCR, one entry per CDR3 protein. This sample has some 800,000 distinct CDR3 sequences; roughly 33% occur once, and the top ten carry 9.5% to 15%. No antigens are known for them. This sample comprised cultured CD8+ T cells from PBMCs, obtained from culture after CMV antigen stimulation. The receptors were gathered from a human donor in good health (CMV status not recorded). Some clones in this sample may be carry-over from other donors' samples.

This clonotype was found a few times. The rearrangement joins TRBV6-2 or TRBV6-3 to TRBJ1-1; D gene ambiguous. V was cut by 7 bases and J by 4 bases, with 16 bases left in between. In germline, CDR1 is MNHEY, CDR2 SVGEGT. CDR3 size: 14 residues. CDR3 nucleotides: TGTGCCAGCACCAGTGGGGTTCGAGTCACTGAAGCTTTCTTT. It codes for CASTSGVRVTEAFF.

Details on this clonotype: A much larger clone is a single base away; this may be a read error. The chain has TRBV7-2 and TRBJ1-1, with 7 positions matching TRBD1. The CDR3 spans 13 residues. Germline CDR1 and CDR2: SGHTA and FQGNSA. The CDR3 reads CASNLGQAGDAFF. The CDR3 DNA is TGTGCCAGCAACTTAGGACAGGCTGGGGACGCTTTCTTT.

Ten or more counts support this clonotype. The V call is TRBV7-8, the J call TRBJ2-1; D perhaps matches TRBD2 (6 bases). V was cut by 8 bases and J by 7 bases, with 12 bases left in between. This CDR3 region has 12 residues. Germline V gene lookup returns CDR1 SGHVS and CDR2 FQNEAQ. Here the CDR3 DNA reads TGTGCCAGCTTTGGGGGAGGTAATGAGCAGTTCTTC. Encoded protein: CASFGGGNEQFF.

The J gene is TRBJ2-1, the V gene TRBV20-1; no reliable D call. The CDR3 length is 13 residues. V dropped 4 bases and J dropped 1 base, with 8 bases sitting between them. Germline V gene sequence: CDR1 DFQATT, CDR2 SNEGSKA (reference sequence). The CDR3 DNA follows: TGCAGTGCTAAAGGGCAATCCTACAATGAGCAGTTCTTC. This gives the protein CSAKGQSYNEQFF.

The J gene is TRBJ2-5, the V gene TRBV12-3 or TRBV12-4; no clear D. Trimming left V 4 bases short and J 4 bases short, with 10 bases between. This CDR3 region has 13 residues. CDR3 bases: TGTGCCAGCAGTTACGGTCAACGAGAGACCCAGTACTTC. Protein: CASSYGQRETQYF.

This clonotype has ten or more counts. The chain couples TRBV6-2 or TRBV6-3 to TRBJ1-5; possibly TRBD1 for D (6 bases). CDR3 length equals 13 residues. The germline V and J ends were trimmed by 8 bases and 6 bases, with 14 bases remaining between them. The germline CDR1 and CDR2 sequences are MNHEY and SVGEGT. CDR3 region: CASRPGGLQPQHF. The CDR3 region has the DNA TGTGCCAGCCGGCCGGGGGGGCTTCAGCCCCAGCATTTT.

This clonotype was seen only a few times. V usage is TRBV14 and J usage is TRBJ2-1, with a possible D match to TRBD1 (9 bases). Per the germline V gene, CDR1 is SGHDN and CDR2 is FVKESK. Trimming shortened V by 3 bases and J by 3 bases, and 18 bases separated the two germline ends. This CDR3 comprises 17 residues. The CDR3: CASSHPGGDRVYNEQFF. CDR3 nucleotides: TGTGCCAGCAGCCACCCCGGGGGGGACAGGGTCTACAATGAGCAGTTCTTC.

The V gene is TRBV7-9, the J gene TRBJ2-5; D unresolved. Deletions cut 2 bases from V and 5 bases from J, with 12 bases between. Germline loops: CDR1 SEHNR, CDR2 FQNEAQ (reference sequence). The CDR3 loop spans 14 amino acids. This CDR3 is CASSLTDGRETQYF. The CDR3, as DNA: TGTGCCAGCAGCTTAACCGACGGTAGGGAGACCCAGTACTTC.

V and J are TRBV13 and TRBJ2-2; D is possibly TRBD1 (6 bases). Per germline, CDR1 PRHDT and CDR2 FYEKMQ (reference sequence). This CDR3 contains 16 residues. Trimming took off 9 bases at V and 3 bases at J, with 20 bases between the two ends. The CDR3 bases are TGTGCCAGTGAACATAGTAAGGACAGATACACCGGGGAGCTGTTTTTT. Translating it yields CASEHSKDRYTGELFF. Looking up the rest from reference TRBV13 and TRBJ2-2 gives the full variable domain: AAGVIQSPRHLIKEKRETATLKCYPIPRHDTVYWYQQGPGQDPQFLISFYEKMQSDKGSIPDRFSAQQFSDYHSELNMSSLELGDSALYFCASEHSKDRYTGELFFGEGSRLTVL.